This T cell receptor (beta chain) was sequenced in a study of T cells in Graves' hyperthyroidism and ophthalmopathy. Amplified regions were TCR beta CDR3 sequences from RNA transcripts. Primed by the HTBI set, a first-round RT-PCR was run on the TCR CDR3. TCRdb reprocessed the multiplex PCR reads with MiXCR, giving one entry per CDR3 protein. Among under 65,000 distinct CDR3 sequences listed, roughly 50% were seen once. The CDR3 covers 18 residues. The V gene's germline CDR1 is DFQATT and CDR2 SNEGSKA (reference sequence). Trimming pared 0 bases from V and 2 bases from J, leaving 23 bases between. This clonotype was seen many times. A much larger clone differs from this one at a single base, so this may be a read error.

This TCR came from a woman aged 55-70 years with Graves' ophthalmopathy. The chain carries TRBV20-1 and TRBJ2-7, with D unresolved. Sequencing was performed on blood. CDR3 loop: CSARDRTRGSQSAYEQYF. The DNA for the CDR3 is TGCAGTGCTAGAGATCGTACCCGAGGCAGCCAGAGCGCCTACGAGCAGTACTTC.